This T cell receptor (beta chain) was recorded in a study of post-analysis software for immune sequencing data. Whole-study results and caveats: Clustering by F measure revealed strong co-clustering among samples prepared together in one batch.

Carried by the TCR beta cDNA libraries were unique molecular identifiers. TCRdb re-analysed the PCR reads in MiXCR, keeping a single row per CDR3 protein. The sample contains roughly 800,000 distinct CDR3 sequences, approximately 53% of which appear only once. This clonotype was counted between two and nine times. Its antigen is unknown. This receptor was identified in a girl under 18 with multiple sclerosis. Sample: blood.

The CDR3 here is CSARIGRGPTYNEQFF. The CDR3 bases are TGCAGTGCTAGAATTGGGCGGGGCCCTACCTACAATGAGCAGTTCTTC. The V gene is TRBV20-1, the J gene TRBJ2-1; tentative D call: TRBD2 (6 bases). Trimming took 2 bases from V and 2 from J, leaving 16 bases between them. Germline-derived CDR1 and CDR2 are DFQATT and SNEGSKA (reference sequence). This CDR3 is built from 16 residues.